The 8 T cell receptor beta chains below all came from one sample that was sequenced in a study of blood T cell repertoires in COVID-19 (dated by TCRdb to about 2020). The library was made by the immunoSEQ multiplex PCR assay. TCRdb carries this immuneACCESS record with in-frame sequences only. Its versions omit some clonotypes, under half of them owing to an unresolved V gene in the studies checked, with the rest unexplained. The table for this sample lists fewer than 250,000 clones; 80% to 85% of them were counted only once. The ten largest make up about a fifth of the sample. Material for sequencing was peripheral blood. Receptors originate from a human donor in a cohort sampled during active COVID-19.

This sequence joins TRBV19 and TRBJ2-2; possibly TRBD1 for D (5 bases). The CDR3 contains 12 residues. Trimming shortened V by 4 bases and J by 5 bases, and 5 bases separated the two germline ends. The germline CDR1 and CDR2 sequences are LNHDA and SQIVND (reference sequence). CDR3 residues: CASSTGTGELFF. Here the CDR3 DNA reads TGTGCCAGTAGTACAGGGACCGGGGAGCTGTTTTTT.

The chain carries TRBV24-1 and TRBJ1-2, with D tentatively TRBD1 (5 bases). V lost 3 bases, J lost 7 bases, and 17 bases lay in between. The CDR3 runs to 15 residues. The germline CDR1 and CDR2 sequences are KGHDR and SFDVKD. The CDR3 region is CATSDPGRGPLGYTF. The CDR3 nucleotides read TGTGCCACCAGTGATCCTGGGCGGGGACCGCTTGGCTACACCTTC.

V and J are TRBV15 and TRBJ2-4, with TRBD2 matching over 16 bases. Germline V gene sequence: CDR1 LNHNV, CDR2 YYDKDF (reference sequence). The CDR3 consists of 17 residues. The ends lost 3 bases at V and 6 bases at J; junction bases unmatched: 5. DNA of the CDR3: TGTGCCACCAGCAGTGGGACTAGCGGGAGGGCCTTAAACATTCAGTACTTC. Translating gives CATSSGTSGRALNIQYF. The full variable domain, its missing parts supplied by reference TRBV15 and TRBJ2-4, is DAMVIQNPRYQVTQFGKPVTLSCSQTLNHNVMYWYQQKSSQAPKLLFHYYDKDFNNEADTPDNFQSRRPNTSFCFLDIRSPGLGDTAMYLCATSSGTSGRALNIQYFGAGTRLSVL.

The genes are TRBV7-6 and TRBJ2-5, with no clear D. The CDR3 has 13 residues. From germline, CDR1 is SGHVS and CDR2 FNYEAQ. Trimming shortened V by 6 bases and J by 4 bases, and 12 bases separated the two germline ends. CDR3 protein: CASSLQIRETQYF. The CDR3 bases are TGTGCCAGCAGTCTGCAGATCCGAGAGACCCAGTACTTC. The whole variable domain, remainder taken from reference TRBV7-6 and TRBJ2-5, is GAGVSQSPRYKVTKRGQDVALRCDPISGHVSLYWYRQALGQGPEFLTYFNYEAQQDKSGLPNDRFSAERPEGSISTLTIQRTEQRDSAMYRCASSLQIRETQYFGPGTRLLVL.

The chain employs TRBV7-8 and TRBJ2-2, with D hard to call. The V and J ends lost 1 base and 4 bases respectively, with 13 bases between them. CDR1 and CDR2 (germline): SGHVS, FQNEAQ. The CDR3 contains 16 residues. The CDR3 loop reads CASSLGWSPSTGELFF. The CDR3 nucleotides are TGTGCCAGCAGCTTAGGCTGGAGCCCAAGCACCGGGGAGCTGTTTTTT.

The chain couples TRBV11-2 to TRBJ2-1; D is ambiguous. This CDR3 spans 15 amino acids. The germline V and J ends were trimmed by 5 bases and 0 bases, with 11 bases remaining between them. Germline V gene sequence: CDR1 SGHAT, CDR2 FQNNGV. Written as DNA, the CDR3 is TGTGCCAGCAGCCTTCTTACGAGCTCCTACAATGAGCAGTTCTTC. This sequence encodes CASSLLTSSYNEQFF.

The chain uses TRBV9 and TRBJ2-1; no definite D call. This CDR3 has 15 amino acids. Germline V gene data show CDR1 as SGDLS and CDR2 as YYNGEE. The V and J ends lost 0 bases and 0 bases respectively, with 7 bases between them. The CDR3: CASSVGLVSYNEQFF. The CDR3 DNA sequence: TGTGCCAGCAGCGTAGGTTTAGTCTCCTACAATGAGCAGTTCTTC.

This chain joins TRBV12-3 or TRBV12-4 and TRBJ2-1; D remains unclear. There are 11 residues in the CDR3. The V gene lost 6 bases and the J gene lost 7 bases, with 7 bases spanning the gap. This chain's CDR3 is CASRTRNEQFF. CDR3 in DNA: TGTGCCAGCAGGACGAGGAATGAGCAGTTCTTC.